What follows describes a single TCR beta chain. This clonotype has at least ten counts. Its antigen specificity is not known. It has no much larger one-base neighbor in the sample; base qualities were not kept. The data are from a study of T-cell reconstitution after alpha-beta-depleted transplantation in children (TCRdb year 2016). Looking at the study overall: The study quantitatively tracked T-cell immune reconstitution after TCRalphabeta/CD19-depleted allogeneic hematopoietic cell transplantation in children using TCR repertoire profiling. What the research found in general, with its limitations: In some patients, the high TCRbeta diversity seen at day 60 was put down to recipient T cells and intrathymic progenitors that had survived conditioning. Over subsequent months, a decline in hyperexpanded clone frequencies was noted, and after one year, T-cell counts and TCRbeta diversity were mostly ascribed to newly produced T cells. About two months after transplant, the apparently early recovery of alphabetaT-cell counts reportedly depended on just several hundred clones that had expanded rapidly and came from non-depleted graft cells.

The library was made by PCR. Sequencing was performed on an Illumina HiSeq 2500. To normalize quantification of the TCRbeta repertoire, the TCR libraries were built with molecular barcoding that relied on unique molecular identifiers. Starting from the raw public reads, TCRdb applied fastp trimming at Q25, assembled clones with MiXCR and retained in-frame beta chains. Every distinct CDR3 protein forms one entry, paired with its most common genes and DNA. The sample contains fewer than 350,000 distinct CDR3 sequences, around 10% of them found a single time. The ten biggest clones cover just under 7.5% of the sample. Interpreted using the paper, the treatment or condition label stands for: allogeneic hematopoietic cell transplantation with graft depleted of TCRalphabeta T cells and CD19 B cells. The transplant recipients were children given TCRalphabeta/CD19-depleted allogeneic hematopoietic cell grafts.

From the cysteine up to the phenylalanine, the CDR3 has a length of 12 residues. Only the CDR3 part of the read is kept: 36 bases, read in frame from the first base. V lost 5 bases and J lost 4 bases; the stretch between them is 9 bases long. The germline V gene yields MDHEN for CDR1 and SYDVKM for CDR2. Recombination linked TRBV28 to TRBJ2-7; the D gene cannot be resolved reliably. The TCR sequence derives from a boy younger than two with acute myeloid leukemia, due to receive a stem cell transplant. The specimen was PBMCs, collected before TCRalphabeta/CD19-depleted stem cell transplant. The CDR3: CASSHRPYEQYF. The sequence in DNA is TGTGCCAGCAGTCACCGTCCATACGAGCAGTACTTC.